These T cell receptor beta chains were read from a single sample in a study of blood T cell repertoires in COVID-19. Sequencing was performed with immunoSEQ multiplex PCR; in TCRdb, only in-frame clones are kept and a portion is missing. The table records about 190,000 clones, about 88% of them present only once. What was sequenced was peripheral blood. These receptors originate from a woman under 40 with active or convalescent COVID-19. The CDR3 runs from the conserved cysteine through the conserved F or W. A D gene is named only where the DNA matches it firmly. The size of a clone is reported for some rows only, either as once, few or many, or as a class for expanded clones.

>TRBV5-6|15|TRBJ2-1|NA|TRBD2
TGTGCCAGCAGCTTGTGGGCGGGAGAGTCGGATGAGCAGTTCTTC
CASSLWAGESDEQFF
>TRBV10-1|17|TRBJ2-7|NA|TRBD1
TGCGCCAGCAGTGATCCTACGGTCGGGACAGGGGCTAGCGAGCAGTACTTC
CASSDPTVGTGASEQYF
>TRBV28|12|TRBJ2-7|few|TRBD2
TGTGCCACGGGACTAGCGGGCTACGAGCAGTACTTC
CATGLAGYEQYF
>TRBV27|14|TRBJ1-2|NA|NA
TGTGCCAGCAGTTTACTCCCAGGGTTGAATGGCTACACCTTC
CASSLLPGLNGYTF
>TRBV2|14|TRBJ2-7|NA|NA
TGTGCCAGCAGTTACCTACAGTCCCTCGACGAGCAGTACTTC
CASSYLQSLDEQYF
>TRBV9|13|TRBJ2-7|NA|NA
TGTGCCAGCAGCGGGACCACAGGGTACGAGCAGTACTTC
CASSGTTGYEQYF
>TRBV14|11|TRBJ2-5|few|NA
TGTGCCAGCGGCTGGCAAGAGACCCAGTACTTC
CASGWQETQYF
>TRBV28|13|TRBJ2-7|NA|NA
TGTGCCAGCAGTATTGACAGCGGGTACGAGCAGTACTTC
CASSIDSGYEQYF
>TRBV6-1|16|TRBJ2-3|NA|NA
TGTGCCAGCAGTGAAGCGCTAACCTCTAGCACAGATACGCAGTATTTT
CASSEALTSSTDTQYF
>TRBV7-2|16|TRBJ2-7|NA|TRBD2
TGTGCCAGCAGCTTAGGGGGCGGGAGGGCCCCAGCCGAGCAGTACTTC
CASSLGGGRAPAEQYF
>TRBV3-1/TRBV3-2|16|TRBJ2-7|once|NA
TGTGCCAGCAGCCAAGTTTTCCGGGGGGCAACCTACGAGCAGTACTTC
CASSQVFRGATYEQYF
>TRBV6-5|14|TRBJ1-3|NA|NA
TGTGCCAGCAGTTATCGTAGCTCTGGAAACACCATATATTTT
CASSYRSSGNTIYF
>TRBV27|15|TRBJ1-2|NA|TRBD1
TGTGCCAGCAGTCCGACAGGGCCAATATACTATGGCTACACCTTC
CASSPTGPIYYGYTF
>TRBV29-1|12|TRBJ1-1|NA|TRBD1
TGCAGCGCCAGACAGGGAGGCACTGAAGCTTTCTTT
CSARQGGTEAFF
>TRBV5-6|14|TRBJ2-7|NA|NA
TGTGCCAGCAGCTTATGGGTCCCCAGGCCCGAGCAGTACTTC
CASSLWVPRPEQYF
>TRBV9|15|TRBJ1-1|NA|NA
TGTGCCAGCAGCGTAGTTCCAGACATGAACACTGAAGCTTTCTTT
CASSVVPDMNTEAFF
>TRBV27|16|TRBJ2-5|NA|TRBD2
TGTGCCAGCAGTTTACAAAGCGGGGGAACACAAGAGACCCAGTACTTC
CASSLQSGGTQETQYF
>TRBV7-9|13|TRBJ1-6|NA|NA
TGTGCCAGCAGCCGACATTATAATTCACCCCTCCACTTT
CASSRHYNSPLHF
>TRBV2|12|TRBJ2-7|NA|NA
TGTGCCAGCACCGAGAGTCGCTACGAGCAGTACTTC
CASTESRYEQYF
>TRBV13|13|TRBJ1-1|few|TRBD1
TGTGCCAGCAGCTTGGACAGGGAGTCTGAAGCTTTCTTT
CASSLDRESEAFF
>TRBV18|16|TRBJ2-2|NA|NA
TGTGCCAGCTCACCACCGGGACAAACGAACACCGGGGAGCTGTTTTTT
CASSPPGQTNTGELFF
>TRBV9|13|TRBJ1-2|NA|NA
TGTGCCAGCAGCGCCTATCAGGGGTCTGGCTACACCTTC
CASSAYQGSGYTF
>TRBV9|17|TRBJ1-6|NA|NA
TGTGCCAGCAGCGTAGGCACAGTCCTAACGATCAAGTCACCCCTCCACTTT
CASSVGTVLTIKSPLHF
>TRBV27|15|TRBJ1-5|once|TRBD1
TGTGCCAGCAGTTCAGGACAGGGAATGGTTCAGCCCCAGCATTTT
CASSSGQGMVQPQHF
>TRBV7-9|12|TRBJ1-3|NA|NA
TGTGCCAGCAGCCCTAACGGGGACACCATATATTTT
CASSPNGDTIYF
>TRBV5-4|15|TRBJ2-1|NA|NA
TGTGCCAGCAGCTTTTGGGGGGAGGACTACAATGAGCAGTTCTTC
CASSFWGEDYNEQFF
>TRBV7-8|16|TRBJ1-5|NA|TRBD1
TGTGCCAGCAGCTTAGGAGAGACAGGGCGGGATCAGCCCCAGCATTTT
CASSLGETGRDQPQHF
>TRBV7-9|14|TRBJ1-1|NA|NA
TGTGCCAGCGGAATCAGGGCCGGCATCACTGAAGCTTTCTTT
CASGIRAGITEAFF
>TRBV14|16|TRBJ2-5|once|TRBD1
TGTGCCAGCAGCCAAGGGGGACAGGGGAGTTGGGAGACCCAGTACTTC
CASSQGGQGSWETQYF
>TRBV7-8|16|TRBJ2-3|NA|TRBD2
TGTGCCAGCAGCTTTAGAGCGGGGGGGCAAACAGATACGCAGTATTTT
CASSFRAGGQTDTQYF
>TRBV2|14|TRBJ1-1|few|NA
TGTGCCAGCCATTGGGAGGCCATTTACACTGAAGCTTTCTTT
CASHWEAIYTEAFF
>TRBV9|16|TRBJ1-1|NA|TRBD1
TGTGCCAGCAGCGGAGGGGACAGGGGGACGAACACTGAAGCTTTCTTT
CASSGGDRGTNTEAFF
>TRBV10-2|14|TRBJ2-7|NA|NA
TGCGCCAGCGGGGAGTGGGAGAATCCCTACGAGCAGTACTTC
CASGEWENPYEQYF
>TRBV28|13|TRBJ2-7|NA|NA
TGTGCCAGCATCCGGGACAACTCTTACGAGCAGTACTTC
CASIRDNSYEQYF
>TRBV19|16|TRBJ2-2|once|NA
TGTGCCAGCAAAATGGGGAGAAGTGGGAACACCGGGGAGCTGTTTTTT
CASKMGRSGNTGELFF
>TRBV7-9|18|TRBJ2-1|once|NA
TGTGCCAGCAGCTTAGCGGGTGTTAGCGGTATCTCCTACAATGAGCAGTTCTTC
CASSLAGVSGISYNEQFF
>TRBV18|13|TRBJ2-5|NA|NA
TGTGCCAGCTCACCGCCCCGCGAAGAGACCCAGTACTTC
CASSPPREETQYF
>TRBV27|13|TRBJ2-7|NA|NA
TGTGCCAGCAGTTCAGGGGATTCCTACGAGCAGTACTTC
CASSSGDSYEQYF
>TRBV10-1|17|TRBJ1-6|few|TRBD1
TGCGCCAGCCAAAAAAGTATATCCGGGACAGGAAATTCACCCCTCCACTTT
CASQKSISGTGNSPLHF
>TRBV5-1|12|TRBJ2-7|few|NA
TGCGCCAGCAGCGGGAGTGGAGACGAGCAGTACTTC
CASSGSGDEQYF
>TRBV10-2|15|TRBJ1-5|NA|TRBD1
TGCGCCAGCAGTGAGTTTGGACAGGGCGGTCAGCCCCAGCATTTT
CASSEFGQGGQPQHF
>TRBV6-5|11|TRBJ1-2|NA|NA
TGTGCCAGCGGTCAGGTTTTGGGCTACACCTTC
CASGQVLGYTF
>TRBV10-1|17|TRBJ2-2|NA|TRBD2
TGCGCCAGCAGGGCTAGCGGGATGACTTCGGACACCGGGGAGCTGTTTTTT
CASRASGMTSDTGELFF
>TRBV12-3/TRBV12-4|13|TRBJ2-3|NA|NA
TGTGCCAGCAGTCTCGGGAGCGGAGATACGCAGTATTTT
CASSLGSGDTQYF
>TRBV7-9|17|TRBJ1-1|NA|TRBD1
TGTGCCAGCACTTTCTGGGGTCAGGGGGACCGGAACACTGAAGCTTTCTTT
CASTFWGQGDRNTEAFF
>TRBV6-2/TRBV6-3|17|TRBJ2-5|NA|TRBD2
TGTGCCAGCAGTTACGTCCTCATCGGGGGGGCTTCGGAGACCCAGTACTTC
CASSYVLIGGASETQYF
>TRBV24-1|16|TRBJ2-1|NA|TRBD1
TGTGCCACCAGCGGCCGGGGACAGGGATGGGCGAATGAGCAGTTCTTC
CATSGRGQGWANEQFF
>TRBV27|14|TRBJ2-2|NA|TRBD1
TGTGCCAGCGGGACAGGGGGCGTCACCGGGGAGCTGTTTTTT
CASGTGGVTGELFF
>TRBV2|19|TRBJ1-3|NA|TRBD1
TGTGCCAGCAGTCCTGGGACAGGGGGCACTCCTAGCTCTGGAAACACCATATATTTT
CASSPGTGGTPSSGNTIYF
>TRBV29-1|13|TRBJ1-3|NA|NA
TGCAGCGTGCGGGGGGGCTCTGGAAACACCATATATTTT
CSVRGGSGNTIYF
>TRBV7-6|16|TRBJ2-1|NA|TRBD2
TGTGCCAGCAGCTTCGGCGGGGGGAGCTCCTACAATGAGCAGTTCTTC
CASSFGGGSSYNEQFF
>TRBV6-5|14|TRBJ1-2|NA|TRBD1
TGTGCCAGCGCGACGGGACAGGGGAACTATGGCTACACCTTC
CASATGQGNYGYTF
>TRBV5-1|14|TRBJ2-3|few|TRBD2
TGCGCCAGCAAAGGAGGAGGGGAGGGAGATACGCAGTATTTT
CASKGGGEGDTQYF